This T cell receptor beta chain was recorded in a study of blood T cell repertoires in COVID-19. Study information: Some COVID-19 samples were acute and others convalescent; all came from the United States, Italy and Spain. From T cells, B-cell-depleted T cells, or PBMCs came the material, which was cDNA or gDNA.

The authors' processing: The assay estimated nucleated cells by amplifying reference gene primers. Measured with immunoSEQ multiplex PCR; TCRdb has only the in-frame clones, and not every one. The D gene and trimming were derived from the DNA, and the V and J assignments and clone size from that table. The data show 150,000 to 200,000 clones, around 80% seen once. CDR3 length: 13 residues. Deletions cut 5 bases from V and 4 bases from J, with 7 bases between. Germline V lookup: CDR1 KGHDR, CDR2 SFDVKD. The gene calls are TRBV24-1 and TRBJ2-2; perhaps TRBD1 as D (5 bases). Sequenced: peripheral blood. This sequence originates from a woman of 80 years or more with acute or convalescent COVID-19. The CDR3 here is CATSGGATGELFF. DNA of the CDR3: TGTGCCACCAGTGGTGGGGCCACCGGGGAGCTGTTTTTT.